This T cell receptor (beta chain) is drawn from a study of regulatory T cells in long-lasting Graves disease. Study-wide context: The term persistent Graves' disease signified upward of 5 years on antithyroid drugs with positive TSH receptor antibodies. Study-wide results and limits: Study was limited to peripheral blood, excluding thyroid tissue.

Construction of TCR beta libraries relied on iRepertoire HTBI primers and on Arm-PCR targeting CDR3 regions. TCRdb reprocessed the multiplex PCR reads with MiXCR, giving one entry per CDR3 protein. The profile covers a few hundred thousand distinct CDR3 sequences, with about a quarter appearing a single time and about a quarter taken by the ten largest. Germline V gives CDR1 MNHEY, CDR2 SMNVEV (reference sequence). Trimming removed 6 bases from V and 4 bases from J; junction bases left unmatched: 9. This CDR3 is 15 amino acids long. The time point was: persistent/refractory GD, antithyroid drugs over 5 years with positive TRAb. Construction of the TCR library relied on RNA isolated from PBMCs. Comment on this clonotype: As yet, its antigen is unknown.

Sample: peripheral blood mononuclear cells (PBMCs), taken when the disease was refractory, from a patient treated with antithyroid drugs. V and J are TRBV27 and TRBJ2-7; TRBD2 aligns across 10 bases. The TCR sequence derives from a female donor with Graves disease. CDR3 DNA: TGTGCCAGCAGAGACGACAGCGGGAGGGGTTACGAGCAGTACTTC. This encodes CASRDDSGRGYEQYF.